This TCR beta chain was found in a study of T cell responses to AZD1222 COVID-19 vaccine. Study-wide points: Only 6 or 7 individuals given AZD1222 were seropositive at baseline.

Of note for this clone: Its antigen remains unknown.

Assay used: immunoSEQ multiplex PCR; TCRdb lists only in-frame clones, some missing. The sample yields about 140,000 clones, 90% to 95% seen once. This clonotype originated in an adult in good health. The sample in question was peripheral blood, obtained on day 0 of MenACWY control vaccination.

This chain's CDR3 is CASSFGSDRALPFRDSPLHF. The CDR3 bases are TGTGCCAGCAGTTTTGGCTCGGACAGGGCCCTACCTTTCCGTGATTCACCCCTCCACTTT. This chain connects TRBV28 to TRBJ1-6; 8 nucleotides line up with TRBD1. The CDR3 loop spans 20 amino acids. The V segment lost 3 bases and the J segment 8 bases; nucleotides outside the gene matches: 21. Germline V gene data show CDR1 as MDHEN and CDR2 as SYDVKM. Looking up the rest from reference TRBV28 and TRBJ1-6 gives the full variable domain: DVKVTQSSRYLVKRTGEKVFLECVQDMDHENMFWYRQDPGLGLRLIYFSYDVKMKEKGDIPEGYSVSREKKERFSLILESASTNQTSMYLCASSFGSDRALPFRDSPLHFGNGTRLTVT.